Given below is one TCR beta chain in context. Antigen unknown. These data are taken from a study of shared clonotypes between healthy human individuals. Some clones are missing from TCRdb's copy, which holds only in-frame ones; the method was immunoSEQ multiplex PCR. This table has 2 million to 2.5 million clones, over 85% appearing once. V shed 5 bases and J shed 1 base, with 11 bases lying between them. The CDR3 is 14 amino acids. Germline values: CDR1 LNHDA, CDR2 SQIVND (reference sequence). Splitting of CD4+ cells produced CD45RA+ naive and CD45RA-negative memory subsets. Notes on the study in general: The authors sampled blood alone, and tissue repertoires likely differ.

The origin of this receptor is a man between 18 and 35 years old in good health. Some clones in this sample may be carry-over from other donors' samples. The sample comprised naive CD4+ T cells from PBMCs. The subset was: CD45RA+ positively selected. V gene TRBV19 combines with J gene TRBJ1-1; possible D gene TRBD1, 5 bases. The CDR3 DNA sequence: TGTGCCAGTAGTCGTCGGGGCAAGAACACTGAAGCTTTCTTT. This encodes CASSRRGKNTEAFF.